The 21 T cell receptor beta chains given below trace back to one sample, sequenced in a study of T-cell memory formation after mild COVID-19. Each CDR3 protein gets one entry after TCRdb re-called the 5' RACE reads with MiXCR. The table has about 360,000 distinct CDR3 sequences, roughly 14% seen once. The sample was PBMCs or a T cell subset sorted from them (not recorded which). All receptors derive from a man aged 18 to 29 who had mild COVID-19 (a few samples of this study predate the infection). Cell type and time point are not known.

The DNA of the CDR3 is TGTGCCAGCTCACCCGGGACAGACTACGAGCAGTACGTC. Translated, it gives CASSPGTDYEQYV. This chain links TRBV18 with TRBJ2-7; TRBD1 agrees at 7 bases. Trimming took 3 bases from V and 3 from J; bases not matched to a gene: 2. There are 13 residues in the CDR3. Germline values: CDR1 KGHSH, CDR2 LQKENI.

The CDR3 loop reads CASSLIQGDEKLFF. The CDR3 DNA reads TGTGCCAGCAGCTTGATACAGGGGGATGAAAAACTGTTTTTT. V gene TRBV5-5 combines with J gene TRBJ1-4, with 8 positions matching TRBD1. V dropped 1 base and J dropped 6; count of bases not matched to a gene: 2. The germline V gene encodes CDR1 SGHKS and CDR2 YYEKEE (reference sequence). This CDR3 is built from 14 residues.

Only a few counts were recorded for this clonotype. This chain connects TRBV2 to TRBJ2-7; TRBD2 is a possible D gene (7 bases). CDR1 and CDR2 (germline): SNHLY, FYNNEI. Trimming shortened V by 7 bases and J by 4 bases, and 26 bases separated the two germline ends. This CDR3 spans 17 amino acids. The chain's CDR3 is CASILGIRGARVYEQYF. The CDR3 coding sequence is TGTGCCAGCATCCTAGGCATCCGGGGGGCGAGAGTGTACGAGCAGTACTTC.

This clonotype has only a few counts. J is TRBJ1-2 and V is TRBV6-2 or TRBV6-3; no clear D. V was cut by 2 bases and J by 3 bases, with 19 bases left in between. The CDR3 totals 17 residues. In germline, CDR1 is MNHEY, CDR2 SVGEGT. The CDR3 region has the DNA TGTGCCAGCAGTTACAACACCGGGTGGCCCATCTACTATGGCTACACCTTC. Its protein is CASSYNTGWPIYYGYTF.

In its sample, this clonotype was seen many times. The V and J genes are TRBV11-3 and TRBJ1-1; D is possibly TRBD1 (6 bases). CDR1 and CDR2 from the germline V gene are SGHNT and YENEEA. The CDR3 contains 12 residues. The V gene lost 5 bases and the J gene lost 5 bases, with 9 bases spanning the gap. CDR3 sequence: CASSPGATEAFF. The CDR3 region has the DNA TGTGCCAGCAGCCCGGGGGCTACTGAAGCTTTCTTT.

The rearrangement joins TRBV29-1 to TRBJ1-1, with D perhaps TRBD1 (6 bases). The length of the CDR3 is 11 residues. CDR1 and CDR2 (germline): SQVTM, ANQGSEA. Trimming left V 6 bases short and J 8 bases short, with 13 bases between. In nucleotides, the CDR3 is TGCAGCGTAGTAAAGGGGGTCGAAGCTTTCTTT. Translation: CSVVKGVEAFF.

This clonotype has just a few counts. This chain joins TRBV29-1 and TRBJ1-1; D uncertain. V was trimmed by 1 base and J by 1 base, leaving 7 bases between them. CDR1 is SQVTM and CDR2 is ANQGSEA in the germline V gene. There are 13 residues in the CDR3. CDR3 amino acids: CSVEARQNTEAFF. The DNA for the CDR3 is TGCAGCGTTGAAGCCCGGCAGAACACTGAAGCTTTCTTT.

The chain combines TRBV12-3 or TRBV12-4 with TRBJ2-1; 7 bases are shared with TRBD1. V shed 3 bases, J shed 8 bases, and the junction held 16 bases outside the gene matches. The CDR3 has 17 residues. The CDR3, as DNA: TGTGCCAGCAGTTTTATCTTCCGCAGGGGGTTTTTTGATGAGCAGTTCTTC. Its protein is CASSFIFRRGFFDEQFF.

The rearrangement joins TRBV4-2 to TRBJ1-3; TRBD1 is a possible D gene (6 bases). The CDR3 loop spans 16 amino acids. From germline, CDR1 is LGHNA and CDR2 YNFKEQ. V dropped 4 bases and J dropped 0 bases, with 13 bases sitting between them. DNA for the CDR3: TGTGCCAGCAGCCCGAACCAAGGGGGCTCTGGAAACACCATATATTTT. Its translation: CASSPNQGGSGNTIYF.

This chain joins TRBV19 and TRBJ2-3; 9 positions match TRBD2. CDR3 length: 19 residues. In germline, CDR1 is LNHDA, CDR2 SQIVND (reference sequence). V trimming: 7 bases; J trimming: 6 bases; junction bases outside the gene matches: 23. The CDR3 spells CASTPWSGGTQGGIDTQYF. The CDR3 nucleotides are TGTGCCAGTACTCCCTGGAGCGGGGGGACACAAGGAGGTATTGATACGCAGTATTTT.

This clonotype was picked up a small number of times. This chain links TRBV7-2 with TRBJ2-5, with D perhaps matching TRBD1 (6 bases). The CDR3 spans 18 residues. The V end was cut by 4 bases, the J end by 7 bases, with 28 bases between. The germline V gene encodes CDR1 SGHTA and CDR2 FQGNSA. The CDR3 DNA is TGTGCCAGCAGCTCCTATCAGGGGAGCGGTCTCCCAGGAGGGACCCAGTACTTC. Its translation is CASSSYQGSGLPGGTQYF.

The chain is built from TRBV9 and TRBJ1-2; a possible D gene is TRBD1 (6 bases). Germline CDR1 and CDR2: SGDLS and YYNGEE. CDR3 size: 16 residues. Trimming took off 3 bases at V and 8 bases at J, with 23 bases between the two ends. CDR3 bases: TGTGCCAGCAGCGCGAACCAGGGGACAAAGTCGCGCGGCTACACCTTC. Its translation: CASSANQGTKSRGYTF.

This clonotype was seen a few times. The chain joins TRBV5-4 to TRBJ2-3; TRBD2 agrees at 7 bases. Unmatched junction bases numbered 9, after V lost 5 bases and J lost 6 bases. The CDR3 consists of 14 residues. Per germline, CDR1 SGHNT and CDR2 YYREEE (reference sequence). In DNA form, the CDR3 reads TGTGCCAGCAGACTTCTAGCGGTGCGGGATACGCAGTATTTT. This gives the protein CASRLLAVRDTQYF. The full variable domain, with the rest looked up from reference TRBV5-4 and TRBJ2-3, is ETGVTQSPTHLIKTRGQQVTLRCSSQSGHNTVSWYQQALGQGPQFIFQYYREEENGRGNFPPRFSGLQFPNYSSELNVNALELDDSALYLCASRLLAVRDTQYFGPGTRLTVL.

CDR3 DNA sequence: TGTGCCATCAGCCAACCGGGACTAGCGGGCAGATGGGACCAAGAGACCCAGTACTTC. Translated, it gives CAISQPGLAGRWDQETQYF. This chain links TRBV10-3 with TRBJ2-5, with TRBD2 matching 12 bases. Germline assignment: CDR1 ENHRY and CDR2 SYGVKD. The CDR3 runs to 19 residues. The trim removed 6 bases at V and 0 bases at J, leaving 14 bases unmatched.

This sequence joins TRBV6-2 or TRBV6-3 and TRBJ1-2; D is unresolved. The CDR3 loop spans 13 amino acids. Germline V gene sequence: CDR1 MNHEY, CDR2 SVGEGT. The V and J ends lost 2 bases and 5 bases respectively, with 9 bases between them. The CDR3 sequence is CASSYLGNYGYTF. CDR3 in DNA: TGTGCCAGCAGTTACCTCGGTAATTATGGCTACACCTTC.

This sequence joins TRBV2 and TRBJ2-1; the D call may be TRBD1 or TRBD2 (5 bases each). Trimming took off 6 bases at V and 14 bases at J, with 17 bases between the two ends. CDR1 is SNHLY, CDR2 FYNNEI, per germline. The CDR3 totals 12 residues. In DNA, the CDR3 is TGTGCCAGCAGCCTCCGGCAGGGAGAGGAGTTCTTC. This sequence encodes CASSLRQGEEFF.

V gene TRBV7-9 combines with J gene TRBJ2-7, with D perhaps assigned TRBD1 or TRBD2 (5 bases each). There are 14 residues in the CDR3. V dropped 7 bases and J dropped 0 bases, with 13 bases sitting between them. Germline V gene lookup returns CDR1 SEHNR and CDR2 FQNEAQ (reference sequence). CDR3 amino acids: CASTPRGNSYEQYF. DNA for the CDR3: TGTGCCAGCACCCCGAGGGGCAACTCCTACGAGCAGTACTTC.

This clonotype has only a few counts. This rearrangement joins TRBV5-1 to TRBJ1-5; 9 bases map to TRBD1. Trimming at V came to 4 bases and at J to 7 bases, leaving 9 bases not matched to a gene. Germline V lookup: CDR1 SGHRS, CDR2 YFSETQ. This CDR3 contains 15 residues. The CDR3 protein is CASSAQGAVGQPQHF. CDR3 nucleotide sequence: TGCGCCAGCAGCGCACAGGGGGCGGTCGGCCAGCCCCAGCATTTT.

The genes are TRBV30 and TRBJ1-1; D remains ambiguous. Trimming took 0 bases from V and 6 from J, leaving 8 bases between them. Germline-derived CDR1 and CDR2 are GTSNPN and SVGIG (reference sequence). The CDR3 extends over 12 amino acids. The CDR3 DNA follows: TGTGCCTGGAGTGTACTTGGGCCTGAAGCTTTCTTT. Translating it yields CAWSVLGPEAFF. Filled out from reference TRBV30 and TRBJ1-1, the complete variable domain reads SQTIHQWPATLVQPVGSPLSLECTVEGTSNPNLYWYRQAAGRGLQLLFYSVGIGQISSEVPQNLSASRPQDRQFILSSKKLLLSDSGFYLCAWSVLGPEAFFGQGTRLTVV.

The V call is TRBV10-3, the J call TRBJ1-1, with 10 bases aligning to TRBD1. This CDR3 region has 16 residues. In germline, CDR1 is ENHRY, CDR2 SYGVKD. Trimming at V came to 4 bases and at J to 1 base, leaving 6 bases not matched to a gene. In nucleotides, the CDR3 is TGTGCCATCAGTGGGGACAGGGGCTCAACGAACACTGAAGCTTTCTTT. This codes for CAISGDRGSTNTEAFF.

This clonotype was observed a few times. The chain links TRBV7-3 to TRBJ2-5; no reliable D call. The germline gives CDR1 SGHTA, CDR2 FQGTGA. The V end was cut by 2 bases, the J end by 7 bases, with 8 bases between. CDR3 size: 12 residues. In nucleotides, the CDR3 is TGTGCCAGCAGCTTAGACTTTGGGACCCAGTACTTC. It translates to CASSLDFGTQYF. Full variable domain (outside the CDR3, taken from reference TRBV7-3 and TRBJ2-5): GAGVSQTPSNKVTEKGKYVELRCDPISGHTALYWYRQSLGQGPEFLIYFQGTGAADDSGLPNDRFFAVRPEGSVSTLKIQRTERGDSAVYLCASSLDFGTQYFGPGTRLLVL.